This is a list of T cell receptor beta chains from one sample in a study of CD8+CD57+ T cells in acquired aplastic anemia. MiXCR, applied by TCRdb to the reads, yields one record per CDR3 protein. The sample contains over 250,000 distinct CDR3 sequences, roughly 53% of which appear only once. The specimen sequenced was sorted CD4+, CD8+, or CD8+CD57+ T cells (not recorded which) from PBMCs. The receptor source for this set is a human donor with aplastic anemia. CDR3s include the opening cysteine and the closing phenylalanine or tryptophan. The D gene is left open where the match is weak. The size field is filled for only some rows; it gives once, few, many or a size class.

d_call: TRBD1
j_call: TRBJ1-2
clone_size: -
v_call: TRBV6-5
cdr3_nt: TGTGCCAGCAGTCACGGACGGGACAGGGTACGTGGCTACACCTTC
cdr3_aa: CASSHGRDRVRGYTF

d_call: TRBD1
j_call: TRBJ2-1
clone_size: once
v_call: TRBV20-1
cdr3_nt: TGCAGTGCTGATCGACAGGGAATCGATGAGCAGTTCTTC
cdr3_aa: CSADRQGIDEQFF

d_call: TRBD1
j_call: TRBJ1-2
clone_size: once
v_call: TRBV6-1
cdr3_nt: TGTGCCACCGACAGGGGATGGGGCGAAGGCTACACCTTC
cdr3_aa: CATDRGWGEGYTF

d_call: -
j_call: TRBJ1-2
clone_size: many
v_call: TRBV19
cdr3_nt: TGTGCCAGTAGAGAGGACCCAGCCTTCTATGGCTACACCTTC
cdr3_aa: CASREDPAFYGYTF

d_call: -
j_call: TRBJ1-1
clone_size: -
v_call: TRBV19
cdr3_nt: TGTGCCAGTAGTGACCGGAGCCCCGCTTTCTTT
cdr3_aa: CASSDRSPAFF

d_call: -
j_call: TRBJ1-5
clone_size: many
v_call: TRBV6-1
cdr3_nt: TGTGCCAGCAGGGAACTCGGCAATCAGCCCCAGCATTTT
cdr3_aa: CASRELGNQPQHF

d_call: TRBD1
j_call: TRBJ2-6
clone_size: -
v_call: TRBV10-3
cdr3_nt: TGTGCCATCAGCCTCGGGACAGGGGGCTTAATTGGGGCCAACGTCCTGACTTTC
cdr3_aa: CAISLGTGGLIGANVLTF

d_call: -
j_call: TRBJ2-7
clone_size: -
v_call: TRBV12-3/TRBV12-4
cdr3_nt: TGTGCCAGCATCGGGGCGAGGAACGAGCAGTACTTC
cdr3_aa: CASIGARNEQYF

d_call: -
j_call: TRBJ1-1
clone_size: many
v_call: TRBV6-4
cdr3_nt: TGTGCCAGCAGTGACAGATATGAAGCTTTCTTT
cdr3_aa: CASSDRYEAFF

d_call: -
j_call: TRBJ1-1
clone_size: few
v_call: TRBV6-5
cdr3_nt: TGTGCCAGCAGTCGGGACATCGCAACAGGCACTGAAGCTTTCTTT
cdr3_aa: CASSRDIATGTEAFF

d_call: TRBD1
j_call: TRBJ2-7
clone_size: -
v_call: TRBV2
cdr3_nt: TGTGCCAGCAGGAAGACAGGGTACGGCGAGCAGTACTTC
cdr3_aa: CASRKTGYGEQYF

d_call: -
j_call: TRBJ1-2
clone_size: -
v_call: TRBV2
cdr3_nt: TGTGCCAGCAGTGAAGCAAGGGCAATATATGGCTACACCTTC
cdr3_aa: CASSEARAIYGYTF

d_call: -
j_call: TRBJ1-2
clone_size: few
v_call: TRBV10-3
cdr3_nt: TGTGCCATCAGTGGTGGGGGAGGCGGTCGCTACACCTTC
cdr3_aa: CAISGGGGGRYTF

d_call: -
j_call: TRBJ1-2
clone_size: -
v_call: TRBV20-1
cdr3_nt: TGCAGTGCTAGGGAGGGCAGAAACTATGGCTACACCTTC
cdr3_aa: CSAREGRNYGYTF

d_call: TRBD1
j_call: TRBJ2-7
clone_size: -
v_call: TRBV24-1
cdr3_nt: TGTGCCACCAGTGACCCTAGGACAGGGGAGGGGTACGAGCAGTACTTC
cdr3_aa: CATSDPRTGEGYEQYF

d_call: -
j_call: TRBJ1-5
clone_size: -
v_call: TRBV10-3
cdr3_nt: TGTGCCATCATGAATGGGATCAATCAGCCCCAGCATTTT
cdr3_aa: CAIMNGINQPQHF

d_call: -
j_call: TRBJ1-1
clone_size: -
v_call: TRBV2
cdr3_nt: TGTGCCAGCACTGCGACTAGCGGGCCGAACACTGAAGCTTTCTTT
cdr3_aa: CASTATSGPNTEAFF